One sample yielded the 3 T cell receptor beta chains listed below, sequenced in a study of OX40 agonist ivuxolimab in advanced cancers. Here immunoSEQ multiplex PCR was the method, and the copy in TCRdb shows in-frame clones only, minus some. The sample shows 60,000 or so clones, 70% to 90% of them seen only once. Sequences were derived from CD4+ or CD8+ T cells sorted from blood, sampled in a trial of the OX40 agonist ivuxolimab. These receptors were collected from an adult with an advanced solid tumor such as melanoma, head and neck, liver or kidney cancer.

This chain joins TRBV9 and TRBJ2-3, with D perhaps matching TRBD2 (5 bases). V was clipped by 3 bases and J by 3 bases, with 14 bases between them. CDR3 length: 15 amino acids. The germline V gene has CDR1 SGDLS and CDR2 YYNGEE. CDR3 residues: CASSGPAVATDTQYF. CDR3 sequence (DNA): TGTGCCAGCAGCGGCCCCGCGGTAGCGACAGATACGCAGTATTTT. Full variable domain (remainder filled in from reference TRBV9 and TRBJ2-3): DSGVTQTPKHLITATGQRVTLRCSPRSGDLSVYWYQQSLDQGLQFLIQYYNGEERAKGNILERFSAQQFPDLHSELNLSSLELGDSALYFCASSGPAVATDTQYFGPGTRLTVL.

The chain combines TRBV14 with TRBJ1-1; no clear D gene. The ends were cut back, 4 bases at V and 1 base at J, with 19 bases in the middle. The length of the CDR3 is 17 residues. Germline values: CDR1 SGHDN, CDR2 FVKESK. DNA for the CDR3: TGTGCCAGCAGCCCCCACCTTTGGGGTCAGGAGAACACTGAAGCTTTCTTT. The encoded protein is CASSPHLWGQENTEAFF. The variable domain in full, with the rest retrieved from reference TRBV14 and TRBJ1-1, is EAGVTQFPSHSVIEKGQTVTLRCDPISGHDNLYWYRRVMGKEIKFLLHFVKESKQDESGMPNNRFLAERTGGTYSTLKVQPAELEDSGVYFCASSPHLWGQENTEAFFGQGTRLTVV.

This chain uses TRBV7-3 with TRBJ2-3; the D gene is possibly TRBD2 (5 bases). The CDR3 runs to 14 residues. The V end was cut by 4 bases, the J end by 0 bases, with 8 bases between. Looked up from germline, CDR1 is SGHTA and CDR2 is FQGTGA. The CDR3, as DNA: TGTGCCAGCAGCTCGGACTCTAGCACAGATACGCAGTATTTT. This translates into CASSSDSSTDTQYF.